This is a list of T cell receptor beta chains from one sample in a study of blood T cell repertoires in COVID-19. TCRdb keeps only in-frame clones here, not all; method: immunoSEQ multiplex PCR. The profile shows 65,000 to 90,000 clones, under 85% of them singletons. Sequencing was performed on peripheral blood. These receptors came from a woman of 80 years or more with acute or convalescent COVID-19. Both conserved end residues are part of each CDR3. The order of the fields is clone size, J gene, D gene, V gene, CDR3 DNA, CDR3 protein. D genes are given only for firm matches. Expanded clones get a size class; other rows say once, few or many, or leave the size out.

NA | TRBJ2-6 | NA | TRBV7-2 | TGTGCCAGCAGCTTAGGTCGCGTCCTGACTTTC | CASSLGRVLTF
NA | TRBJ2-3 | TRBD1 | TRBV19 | TGTGCCAGTAGTGACACGGGACAGGGAATCACAGATACGCAGTATTTT | CASSDTGQGITDTQYF
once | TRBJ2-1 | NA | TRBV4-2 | TGTGCCAGCAGCCAAGAGTTGGCTAGTCCCTACAATGAGCAGTTCTTC | CASSQELASPYNEQFF
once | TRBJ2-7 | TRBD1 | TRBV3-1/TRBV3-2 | TGTGCCAGCAGCCCGGGACAGCAATATTACGAGCAGTACTTC | CASSPGQQYYEQYF
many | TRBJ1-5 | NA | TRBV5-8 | TGTGCCAGCAGGCCGGCCCCACTACAACAGCCCCAGCATTTT | CASRPAPLQQPQHF
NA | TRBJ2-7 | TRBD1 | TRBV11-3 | TGTGCCAGCAGCCTTTCACAGGGGGCGAATTGGTACTTC | CASSLSQGANWYF
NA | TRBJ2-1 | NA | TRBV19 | TGTGCCAGTAGTATAGGAGGCGGTCCCTACAATGAGCAGTTCTTC | CASSIGGGPYNEQFF
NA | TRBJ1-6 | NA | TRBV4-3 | TGCGCCAGCAGCCTTCTCGGGGATAACAATTCACCCCTCCACTTT | CASSLLGDNNSPLHF
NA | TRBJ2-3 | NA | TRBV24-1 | TGTGCCACCAGTGGGCAGACAGATACGCAGTATTTT | CATSGQTDTQYF
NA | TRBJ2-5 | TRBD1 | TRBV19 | TGTGCCAGTAGTATCGCCCGGACAGGTCAAGAGACCCAGTACTTC | CASSIARTGQETQYF
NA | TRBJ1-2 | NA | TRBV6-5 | TGTGCCAGCTTCTCCGGCAGGGCATATGGCTACACCTTC | CASFSGRAYGYTF
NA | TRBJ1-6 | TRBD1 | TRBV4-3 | TGCGCCAGCAGCCAGGGTGACAGGGATTCACCCCTCCACTTT | CASSQGDRDSPLHF
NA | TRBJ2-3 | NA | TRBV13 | TGTGCCAGCAGCCCTACTAGCCCGGCAGATACGCAGTATTTT | CASSPTSPADTQYF
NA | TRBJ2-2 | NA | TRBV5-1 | TGCGCCAGCAGCTCGGGTAGCGCGAACACCGGGGAGCTGTTTTTT | CASSSGSANTGELFF
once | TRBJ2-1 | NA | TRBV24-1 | TGTGCCACCTCCGGGACTGCCAACAATGAGCAGTTCTTC | CATSGTANNEQFF
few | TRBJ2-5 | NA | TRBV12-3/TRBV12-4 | TGTGCCAGCAGTCGACAGCAAGAGACCCAGTACTTC | CASSRQQETQYF
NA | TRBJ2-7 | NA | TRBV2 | TGTGCCAGCAGTCTTTTCTCCTACGAGCAGTACTTC | CASSLFSYEQYF
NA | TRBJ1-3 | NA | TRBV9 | TGTGCCAGCAGCGGAGGGAGCCCTACCTCTGGAAACACCATATATTTT | CASSGGSPTSGNTIYF
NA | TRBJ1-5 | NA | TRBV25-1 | TGTGCCAGCAGTGAGGACAGCTATCAGCCCCAGCATTTT | CASSEDSYQPQHF
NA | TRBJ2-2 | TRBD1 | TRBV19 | TGTGCCAGTAGTATAGAAGGGACAGGGATGACCGGGGAGCTGTTTTTT | CASSIEGTGMTGELFF
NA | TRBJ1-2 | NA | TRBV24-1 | TGTGCCACCAGTGGTGGCTCGCCCTATGGCTACACCTTC | CATSGGSPYGYTF
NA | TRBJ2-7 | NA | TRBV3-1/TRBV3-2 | TGTGCCAGCAGTACAGGGACCTACGAGCAGTACTTC | CASSTGTYEQYF
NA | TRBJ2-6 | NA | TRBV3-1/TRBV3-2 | TGTGCCAGCAGCCCCAAGAGTGGCTCTGGGGCCAACGTCCTGACTTTC | CASSPKSGSGANVLTF
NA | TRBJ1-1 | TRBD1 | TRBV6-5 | TGTGCCAGCAGCCAACGGACAGGTGTCAACACTGAAGCTTTCTTT | CASSQRTGVNTEAFF
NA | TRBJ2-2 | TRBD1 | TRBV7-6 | TGTGCCAGCAGCTTAAGGACAGGGAACACCGGGGAGCTGTTTTTT | CASSLRTGNTGELFF
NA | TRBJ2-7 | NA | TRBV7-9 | TGTGCCAGCAGCCCCCCTCTGAGCGGTAACTCCTACGAGCAGTACTTC | CASSPPLSGNSYEQYF
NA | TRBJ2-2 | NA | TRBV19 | TGTGCCAGTAGCTCGGGATCCCGGAAGGGCACCGGGGAGCTGTTTTTT | CASSSGSRKGTGELFF
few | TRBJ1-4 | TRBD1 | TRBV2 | TGTGCCAGCAGTCCGGGACAGGGAAATGAAAAACTGTTTTTT | CASSPGQGNEKLFF
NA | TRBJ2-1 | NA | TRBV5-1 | TGCGCCAGCAGCCCTGGGACTGGCTCCTACAATGAGCAGTTCTTC | CASSPGTGSYNEQFF
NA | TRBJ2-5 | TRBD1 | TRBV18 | TGTGCCAGCTCATCGTTGGACAGGAACCAAGAGACCCAGTACTTC | CASSSLDRNQETQYF
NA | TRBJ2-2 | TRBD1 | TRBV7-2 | TGTGCCAGCAGTCTACAGGGGGAGAAGCTGTTTTTT | CASSLQGEKLFF
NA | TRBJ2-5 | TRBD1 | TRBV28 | TGTGCCAGCGGGAGACCGGGACAGAAAGAGACCCAGTACTTC | CASGRPGQKETQYF
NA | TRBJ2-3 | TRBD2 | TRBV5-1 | TGCGCCAGCAGCCTAGGACTAGCGGGTAGCACAGATACGCAGTATTTT | CASSLGLAGSTDTQYF
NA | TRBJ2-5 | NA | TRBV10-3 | TGTGCCATCAAAGGGGACAAAAAAGAGACCCAGTACTTC | CAIKGDKKETQYF
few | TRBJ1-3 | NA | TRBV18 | TGTGCCAGCTCACTAACAGCCGATTCTGGAAACACCATATATTTT | CASSLTADSGNTIYF
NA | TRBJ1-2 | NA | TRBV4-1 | TGCGCCAGCAGCCAAGTGTCTGACTATGGCTACACCTTC | CASSQVSDYGYTF
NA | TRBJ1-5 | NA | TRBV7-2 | TGTGCCAGCAGCTTACCAGGGGTTGATCAGCCCCAGCATTTT | CASSLPGVDQPQHF
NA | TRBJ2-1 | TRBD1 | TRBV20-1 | TGCAGTGCTAGTAGACAGGGGAGTAACAATGAGCAGTTCTTC | CSASRQGSNNEQFF
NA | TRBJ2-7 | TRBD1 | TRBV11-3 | TGTGCCAGCAGCTCTCACCGGGACAGGGCCTACGAGCAGTACTTC | CASSSHRDRAYEQYF
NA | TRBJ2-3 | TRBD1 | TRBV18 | TGTGCCAGCTCCCCCTCAGGGGGAGATACGCAGTATTTT | CASSPSGGDTQYF
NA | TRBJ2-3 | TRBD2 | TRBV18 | TGTGCCAGCTCACCGTTGACTAGCGGGAGGGCCGTTTCTCCAGATACGCAGTATTTT | CASSPLTSGRAVSPDTQYF
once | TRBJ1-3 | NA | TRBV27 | TGTGCCAGCAGTTTATCTGGGAGCTCTGGAAACACCATATATTTT | CASSLSGSSGNTIYF
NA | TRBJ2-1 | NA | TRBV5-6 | TGTGCCAGCAGCTTGCGGGTCGGAACTCACAATGAGCAGTTCTTC | CASSLRVGTHNEQFF
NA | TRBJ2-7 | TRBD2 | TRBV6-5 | TGTGCCAGCAGCCCCACAGCGGGGAGCTCCTACGAGCAGTACTTC | CASSPTAGSSYEQYF
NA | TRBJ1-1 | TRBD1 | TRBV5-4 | TGTGCCAGCAGCATCAGACAGGGTGAAGCTTTCTTT | CASSIRQGEAFF
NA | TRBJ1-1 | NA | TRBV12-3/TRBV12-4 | TGTGCCAGCAGTTTCGGGTTGACTGAAGCTTTCTTT | CASSFGLTEAFF
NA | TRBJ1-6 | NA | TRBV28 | TGTGCCAGCAGTGTGCCGGGTAATTCACCCCTCCACTTT | CASSVPGNSPLHF